Listed below are T cell receptor beta chains from one sample, sequenced in a study of PD-1 blockade in classical Hodgkin lymphoma. The protocol was immunoSEQ multiplex PCR, while the TCRdb copy is restricted to in-frame clones and leaves out a portion. The profile shows fewer than 45,000 clones, roughly 65% of them singletons. Sequencing was performed on peripheral blood mononuclear cells (PBMCs), taken before the fourth cycle of nivolumab. All receptors derive from a human donor with classical Hodgkin lymphoma. Each CDR3 is given with its conserved first and last residue. The D gene is left open where the match is weak.

NA	TRBV28	TRBJ1-1	CASSPPGLNTEAFF
NA	TRBV7-2	TRBJ2-7	CASSLAREQYF
NA	TRBV5-1	TRBJ2-2	CASRLMTGELFF
NA	TRBV2	TRBJ1-1	CASQASMNTEAFF
TRBD1	TRBV6-5	TRBJ2-1	CASSYFPGQGYNEQFF
NA	TRBV7-2	TRBJ2-3	CASSLAPGGGTDTQYF
NA	TRBV11-2	TRBJ2-6	CASSLWRDSGANVLTF
NA	TRBV5-4	TRBJ2-1	CASSFAYNEQFF
NA	TRBV18	TRBJ1-2	CASSPVMGGHGYTF
TRBD2	TRBV7-9	TRBJ2-3	CASRPALAGSTDTQYF
NA	TRBV19	TRBJ1-2	CASSIQGNYGYTF
NA	TRBV10-1	TRBJ2-2	CASSLFRGGGRLNTGELFF
TRBD2	TRBV11-3	TRBJ2-1	CASSARLAGGRNEQFF
NA	TRBV19	TRBJ1-2	CASRVLRELGEGYTF
NA	TRBV6-5	TRBJ1-2	CASRETNYGYTF
NA	TRBV28	TRBJ2-7	CASSLIGGYEQYF